This TCR beta chain was identified in a study of cytomegalovirus exposure and HLA in healthy donors. Germline loops: CDR1 SGHDT, CDR2 YYEEEE. V shed 5 bases and J 1 base; nucleotides not matched to a gene: 3. This CDR3 has 14 amino acids. Here immunoSEQ multiplex PCR was the method, and the copy in TCRdb shows in-frame clones only, minus some. In the table there are just under 75,000 clones, roughly 93% of which are singletons. V is TRBV5-6 and J is TRBJ1-5; 7 bases match TRBD1. The clonotype was recovered from a young woman in good health and CMV-seropositive. Sequencing was performed on PBMCs. Here the CDR3 reads CASSEGQSNQPQHF. In DNA form, the CDR3 reads TGTGCCAGCAGTGAGGGACAGAGCAATCAGCCCCAGCATTTT.